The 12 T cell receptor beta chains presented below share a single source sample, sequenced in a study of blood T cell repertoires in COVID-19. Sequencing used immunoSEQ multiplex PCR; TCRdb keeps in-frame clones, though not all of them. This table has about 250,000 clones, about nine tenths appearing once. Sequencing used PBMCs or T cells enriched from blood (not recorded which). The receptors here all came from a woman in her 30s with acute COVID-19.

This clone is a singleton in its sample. CDR3 coding DNA: TGTGCCAGCAGCTCCTTCGGGGGGAAAGATGGCTACACCTTC. Residues: CASSSFGGKDGYTF. V usage is TRBV7-2 and J usage is TRBJ1-2; D possibly corresponds to TRBD1 (5 bases). Trimming shortened V by 4 bases and J by 6 bases, and 15 bases separated the two germline ends. From germline, CDR1 is SGHTA and CDR2 FQGNSA. The CDR3 has 14 amino acids.

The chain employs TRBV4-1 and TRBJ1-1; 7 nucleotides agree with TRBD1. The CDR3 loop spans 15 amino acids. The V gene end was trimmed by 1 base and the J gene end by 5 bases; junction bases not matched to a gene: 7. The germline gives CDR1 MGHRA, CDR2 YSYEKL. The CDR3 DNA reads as TGCGCCAGCAGCCAAGTATCGACAGGGCAGACTGAAGCTTTCTTT. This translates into CASSQVSTGQTEAFF.

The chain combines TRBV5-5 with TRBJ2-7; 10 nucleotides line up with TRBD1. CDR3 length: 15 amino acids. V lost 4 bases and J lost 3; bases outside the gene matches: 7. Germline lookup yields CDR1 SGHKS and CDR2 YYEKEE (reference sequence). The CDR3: CASSPWTGGGYEQYF. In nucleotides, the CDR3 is TGTGCCAGCAGCCCGTGGACAGGGGGTGGCTACGAGCAGTACTTC.

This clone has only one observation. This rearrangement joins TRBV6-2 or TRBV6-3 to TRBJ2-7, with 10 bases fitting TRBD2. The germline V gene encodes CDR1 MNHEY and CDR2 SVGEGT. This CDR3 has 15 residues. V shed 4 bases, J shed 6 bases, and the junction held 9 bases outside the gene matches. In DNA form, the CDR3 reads TGTGCCAGCAGTTCCCCCCGAGCGGGGGGGGGCGAGCAGTACTTC. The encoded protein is CASSSPRAGGGEQYF.

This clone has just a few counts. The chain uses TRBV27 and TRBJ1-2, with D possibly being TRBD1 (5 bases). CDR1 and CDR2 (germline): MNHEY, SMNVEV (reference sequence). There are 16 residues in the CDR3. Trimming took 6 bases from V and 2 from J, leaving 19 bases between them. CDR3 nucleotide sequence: TGTGCCAGCAGCCCTGGGGCCGGTGGAGGGAACTATGGCTACACCTTC. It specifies CASSPGAGGGNYGYTF.

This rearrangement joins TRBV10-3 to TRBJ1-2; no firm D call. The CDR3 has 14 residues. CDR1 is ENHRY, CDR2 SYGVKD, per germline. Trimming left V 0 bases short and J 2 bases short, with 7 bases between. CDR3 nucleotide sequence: TGTGCCATCAGTGAGTCGACAATAAACTATGGCTACACCTTC. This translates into CAISESTINYGYTF.

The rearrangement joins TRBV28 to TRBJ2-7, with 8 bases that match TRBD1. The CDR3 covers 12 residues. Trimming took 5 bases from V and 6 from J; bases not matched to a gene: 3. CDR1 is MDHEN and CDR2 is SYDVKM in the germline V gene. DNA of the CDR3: TGTGCCAGCAGTAGGACAGGGTTCGAGCAGTACTTC. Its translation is CASSRTGFEQYF.

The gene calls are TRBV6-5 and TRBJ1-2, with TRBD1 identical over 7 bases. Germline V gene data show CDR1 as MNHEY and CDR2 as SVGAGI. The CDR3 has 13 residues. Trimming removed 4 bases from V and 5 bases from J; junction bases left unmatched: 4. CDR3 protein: CASSLKGAYGYTF. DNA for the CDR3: TGTGCCAGCAGTTTAAAGGGGGCTTATGGCTACACCTTC.

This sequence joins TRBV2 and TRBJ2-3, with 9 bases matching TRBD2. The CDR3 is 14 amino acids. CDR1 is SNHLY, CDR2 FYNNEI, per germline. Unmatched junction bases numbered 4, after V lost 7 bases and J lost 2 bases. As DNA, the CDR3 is TGTGCCAGCAATCGCGGGGGGGCCACAGATACGCAGTATTTT. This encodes CASNRGGATDTQYF.

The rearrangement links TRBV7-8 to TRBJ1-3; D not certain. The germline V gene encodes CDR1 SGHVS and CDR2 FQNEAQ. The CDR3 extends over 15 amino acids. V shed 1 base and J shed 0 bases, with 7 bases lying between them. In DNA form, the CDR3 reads TGTGCCAGCAGCTTAGAACTGATCTCTGGAAACACCATATATTTT. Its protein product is CASSLELISGNTIYF.

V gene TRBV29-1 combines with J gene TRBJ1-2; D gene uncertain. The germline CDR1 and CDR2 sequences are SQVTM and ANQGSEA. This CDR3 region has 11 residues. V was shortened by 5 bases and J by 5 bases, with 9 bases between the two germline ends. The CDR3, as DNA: TGCAGCGTTCCCTCGCTATATGGCTACACCTTC. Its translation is CSVPSLYGYTF.

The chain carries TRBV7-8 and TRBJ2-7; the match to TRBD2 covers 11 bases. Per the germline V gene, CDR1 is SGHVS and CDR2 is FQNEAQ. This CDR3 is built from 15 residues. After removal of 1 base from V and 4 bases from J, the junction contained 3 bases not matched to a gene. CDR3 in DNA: TGTGCCAGCAGCTTAGTTAGCGGGAGGGTTTACGAGCAGTACTTC. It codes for CASSLVSGRVYEQYF.